This T cell receptor beta chain was obtained from a study of Ad26.COV2.S vaccination and SARS-CoV-2 variants. About the study: Enrolled in COV1001, the donor was in the Ad26.COV2.S trial arm, which received the vaccine. The study gave Ad26.COV2.S intramuscularly, once or twice 56 days apart. Regarding the study as a whole: Whether participants received vaccine or placebo, their non-spike TCR breadth was similar. Total T cell responses were possibly underestimated by TCR breadth and depth analyses.

As regards this clone: Its antigen is unidentified.

Indicated treatment: some 20 received Ad26.COV2.S at low or high dose, single or two shots; several received placebo; per-sample allocation not given. Repertoires come from day 63 after the first vaccine or placebo injection. Using immunoSEQ multiplex PCR, the repertoire was profiled, and TCRdb retains in-frame clones only, with some absent. In the table there are 350,000 to 600,000 clones, 70% to 90% of which are singletons. V lost 6 bases and J lost 0; bases outside the gene matches: 4. Germline V gene data show CDR1 as MNHEY and CDR2 as SVGAGI. There are 14 residues in the CDR3. This TCR was recovered from a person between 18 and 65 years old who received the Ad26.COV2.S COVID-19 vaccine or a placebo. The chain joins TRBV6-5 to TRBJ1-1, with 7 bases identical to TRBD1. Sequenced material: peripheral blood, taken in a trial of Ad26.COV2.S vaccine versus placebo. The CDR3 protein is CASRSGQVNTEAFF. In DNA, the CDR3 is TGTGCCAGCAGATCAGGACAGGTGAACACTGAAGCTTTCTTT.